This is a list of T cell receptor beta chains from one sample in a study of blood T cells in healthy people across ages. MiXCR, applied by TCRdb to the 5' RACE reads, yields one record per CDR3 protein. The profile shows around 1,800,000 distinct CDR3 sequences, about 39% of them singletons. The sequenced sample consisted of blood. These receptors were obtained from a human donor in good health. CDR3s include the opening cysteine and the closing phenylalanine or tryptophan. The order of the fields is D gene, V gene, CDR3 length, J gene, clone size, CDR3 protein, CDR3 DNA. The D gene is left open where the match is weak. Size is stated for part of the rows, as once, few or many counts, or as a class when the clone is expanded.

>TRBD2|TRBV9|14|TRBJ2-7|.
CASNGGGSRYEQYF
TGTGCCAGCAACGGGGGGGGGTCTAGGTACGAGCAGTACTTC
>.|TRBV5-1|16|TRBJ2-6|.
CASSYPGRGGANVLTF
TGCGCCAGCAGTTACCCGGGCCGAGGTGGGGCCAACGTCCTGACTTTC
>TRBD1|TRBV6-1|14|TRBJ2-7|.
CASSEGQLSYEQYF
TGTGCCAGCAGTGAGGGACAGCTCTCCTACGAGCAGTACTTC
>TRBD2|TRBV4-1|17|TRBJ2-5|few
CASSRRLAGQRQETQYF
TGCGCCAGCAGCCGTCGACTAGCGGGCCAGAGACAAGAGACCCAGTACTTC
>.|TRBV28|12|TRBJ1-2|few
CASSFAGSGYTF
TGTGCCAGCAGTTTTGCAGGGTCTGGCTACACCTTC
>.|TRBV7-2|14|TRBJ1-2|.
CASSLAFRVYGYTF
TGTGCCAGCAGCTTAGCGTTCCGGGTATATGGCTACACCTTC
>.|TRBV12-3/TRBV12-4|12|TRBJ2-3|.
CASSFHVDTQYF
TGTGCCAGCAGTTTTCACGTGGATACGCAGTATTTT
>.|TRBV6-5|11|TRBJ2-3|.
CASNRGDTQYF
TGTGCCAGCAATCGGGGGGATACGCAGTATTTT
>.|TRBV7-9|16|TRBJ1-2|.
CASSFWGNSGANGYTF
TGTGCCAGCAGCTTTTGGGGGAATTCAGGGGCTAATGGTTACACCTTC
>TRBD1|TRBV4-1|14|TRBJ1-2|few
CASSRTGEAYGCTF
TGCGCCAGCAGCCGGACAGGAGAAGCCTATGGCTGCACCTTC
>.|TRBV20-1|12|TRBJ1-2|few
CSAGTSLAGYTF
TGCAGTGCTGGGACATCTCTCGCTGGCTACACCTTC
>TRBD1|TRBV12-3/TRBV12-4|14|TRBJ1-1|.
CASANRGMNTEAFF
TGTGCCAGCGCCAACAGGGGAATGAACACCGAAGCTTTCTTT
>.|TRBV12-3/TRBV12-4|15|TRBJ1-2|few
CASSPTGSMYGGYTF
TGTGCCAGCAGTCCCACAGGCAGTATGTATGGAGGCTACACCTTC
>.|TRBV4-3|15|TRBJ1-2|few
CASSQVRGGEDGYTF
TGCGCCAGCAGCCAAGTTAGGGGGGGTGAGGATGGCTACACCTTC
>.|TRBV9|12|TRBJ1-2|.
CASSARGFGYTF
TGTGCCAGCAGCGCGAGGGGTTTCGGCTACACCTTC
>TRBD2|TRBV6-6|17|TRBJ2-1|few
CASSYYGLAGASNEQFF
TGTGCCAGCAGTTACTACGGACTAGCGGGGGCCAGCAATGAGCAGTTCTTC
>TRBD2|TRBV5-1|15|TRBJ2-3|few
CASSGRAGGTDTQYF
TGCGCCAGCAGCGGTCGGGCGGGGGGCACAGATACGCAGTATTTT
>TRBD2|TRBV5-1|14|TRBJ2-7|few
CASRLAGESYEQYF
TGCGCCAGCCGACTAGCGGGGGAATCTTACGAGCAGTACTTC
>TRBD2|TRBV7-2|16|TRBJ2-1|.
CASSTPPSGGAWEQFF
TGTGCCAGCAGCACCCCTCCTAGCGGGGGGGCCTGGGAGCAGTTCTTC
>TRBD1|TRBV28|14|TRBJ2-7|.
CATEPGQGKYEQYF
TGTGCCACCGAACCGGGACAGGGGAAATACGAGCAGTACTTC
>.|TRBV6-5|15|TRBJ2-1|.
CAGSYFRDPYNEQFF
TGTGCCGGCAGTTATTTCCGGGATCCCTACAATGAGCAGTTCTTC
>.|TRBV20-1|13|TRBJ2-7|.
CSARVRGTYEQYF
TGCAGTGCTAGAGTCAGGGGAACCTACGAGCAGTACTTC
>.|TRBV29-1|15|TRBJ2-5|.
CSAEDIGTQQETQYF
TGCAGCGCTGAAGATATCGGGACACAACAAGAGACCCAGTACTTC